This T cell receptor (beta chain) was sequenced during a study of T cell responses to AZD1222 COVID-19 vaccine. Measured with immunoSEQ multiplex PCR; TCRdb has only the in-frame clones, and not every one. This table holds around 30,000 clones, roughly nine tenths found once. Trimming removed 4 bases at V and 2 bases at J, with 12 bases between. Germline assignment: CDR1 SGHVS and CDR2 FNYEAQ. The CDR3 sequence is 14 residues long. This receptor was taken from an adult in good health. Material: peripheral blood, obtained on day 0 of AZD1222 vaccination. The chain carries TRBV7-6 and TRBJ2-7, with D maybe TRBD1 (6 bases). The CDR3 loop is CASSSLEGAYEQYF. CDR3 in DNA: TGTGCCAGCAGCTCCCTTGAGGGGGCCTACGAGCAGTACTTC. The entire variable domain, with the rest obtained from reference TRBV7-6 and TRBJ2-7, is as follows: GAGVSQSPRYKVTKRGQDVALRCDPISGHVSLYWYRQALGQGPEFLTYFNYEAQQDKSGLPNDRFSAERPEGSISTLTIQRTEQRDSAMYRCASSSLEGAYEQYFGPGTRLTVT.